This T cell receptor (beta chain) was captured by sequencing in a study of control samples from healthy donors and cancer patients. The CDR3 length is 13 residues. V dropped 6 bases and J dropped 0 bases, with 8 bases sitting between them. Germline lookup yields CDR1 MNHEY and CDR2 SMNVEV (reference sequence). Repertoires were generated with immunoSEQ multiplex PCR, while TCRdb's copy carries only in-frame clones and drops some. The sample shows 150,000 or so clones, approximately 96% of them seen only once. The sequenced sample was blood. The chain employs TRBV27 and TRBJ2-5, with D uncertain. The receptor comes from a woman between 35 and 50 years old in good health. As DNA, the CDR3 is TGTGCCAGCAGCAATCGTTACCAAGAGACCCAGTACTTC. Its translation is CASSNRYQETQYF.